The source of this TCR beta chain is a study of blood T cell repertoires in COVID-19. For the study at large: Samples came from the United States, Italy and Spain, spanning acute and convalescent COVID-19. PBMCs, B-cell-depleted T cells, or T cells were the source of the cDNA or gDNA that made up the material.

TCRdb's copy holds only in-frame clones and misses some; the assay was immunoSEQ multiplex PCR. This table holds about 140,000 clones, around 84% found once. V gave up 5 bases and J gave up 6 bases; unmatched junction bases: 5. This CDR3 spans 14 amino acids. Germline V gene lookup returns CDR1 WSHSY and CDR2 SAAADI. Specimen: peripheral blood. This sequence joins TRBV10-2 and TRBJ2-4; 9 positions agree with TRBD1. The receptor's source is a human donor in a cohort sampled during active COVID-19. The CDR3 DNA reads TGCGCCAGCAGTCACAGGGGGCTTAGAAACATTCAGTACTTC. Translation gives CASSHRGLRNIQYF.